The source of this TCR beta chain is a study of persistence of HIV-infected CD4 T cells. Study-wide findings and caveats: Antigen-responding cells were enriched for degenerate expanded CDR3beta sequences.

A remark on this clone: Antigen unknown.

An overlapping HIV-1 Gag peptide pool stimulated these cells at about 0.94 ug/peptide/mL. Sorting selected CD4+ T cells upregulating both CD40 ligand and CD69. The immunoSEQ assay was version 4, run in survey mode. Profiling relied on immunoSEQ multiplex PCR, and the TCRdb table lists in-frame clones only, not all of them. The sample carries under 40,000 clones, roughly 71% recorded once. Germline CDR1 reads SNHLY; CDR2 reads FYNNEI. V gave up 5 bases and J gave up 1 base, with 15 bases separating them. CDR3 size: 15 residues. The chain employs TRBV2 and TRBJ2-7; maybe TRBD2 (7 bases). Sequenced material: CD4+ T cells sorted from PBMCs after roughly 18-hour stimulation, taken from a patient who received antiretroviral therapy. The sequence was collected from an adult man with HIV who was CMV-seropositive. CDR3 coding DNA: TGTGCCAGCAGTCGCGAGGGGGGGCGTTCCTACGAGCAGTACTTC. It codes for CASSREGGRSYEQYF.